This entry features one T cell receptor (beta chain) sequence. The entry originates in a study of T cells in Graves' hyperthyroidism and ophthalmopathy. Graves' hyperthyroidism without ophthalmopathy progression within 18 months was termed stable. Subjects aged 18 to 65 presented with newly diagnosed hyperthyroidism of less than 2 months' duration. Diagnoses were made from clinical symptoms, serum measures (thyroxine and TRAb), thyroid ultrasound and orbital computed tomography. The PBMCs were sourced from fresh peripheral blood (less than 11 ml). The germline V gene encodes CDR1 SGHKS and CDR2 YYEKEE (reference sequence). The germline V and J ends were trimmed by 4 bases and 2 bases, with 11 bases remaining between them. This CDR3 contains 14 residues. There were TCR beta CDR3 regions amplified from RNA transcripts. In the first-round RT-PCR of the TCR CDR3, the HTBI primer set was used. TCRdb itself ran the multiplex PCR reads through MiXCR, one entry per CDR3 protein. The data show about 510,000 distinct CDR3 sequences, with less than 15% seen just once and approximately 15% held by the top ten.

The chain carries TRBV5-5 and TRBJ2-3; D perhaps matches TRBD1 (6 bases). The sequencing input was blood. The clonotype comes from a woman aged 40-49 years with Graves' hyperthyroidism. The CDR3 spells CASSMWTATDTQYF. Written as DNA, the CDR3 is TGTGCCAGCAGCATGTGGACAGCCACAGATACGCAGTATTTT.